Listed below are T cell receptor beta chains from one sample, sequenced in a study of blood T cell repertoires in COVID-19. Libraries were prepared by immunoSEQ multiplex PCR; TCRdb keeps only in-frame clonotypes and omits some of them. The sample includes some 76,000 clones, roughly 91% of them seen just once. Sequences were obtained from peripheral blood. The source is a woman aged 18 to 35 with acute or convalescent COVID-19. CDR3s include the opening cysteine and the closing phenylalanine or tryptophan. D genes are given only for firm matches. The size field is filled for only some rows; it gives once, few, many or a size class.

abundance: NA; v_gene: TRBV3-1/TRBV3-2; d_gene: NA; j_gene: TRBJ1-2; CDR3nt: TGTGCCAGCCAAGACAGATACTATGGCTACACCTTC; CDR3aa: CASQDRYYGYTF
abundance: NA; v_gene: TRBV2; d_gene: NA; j_gene: TRBJ1-4; CDR3nt: TGTGCCAGCAGCGTCGGCAGGGGAGCTAATGAAAAACTGTTTTTT; CDR3aa: CASSVGRGANEKLFF
abundance: NA; v_gene: TRBV7-6; d_gene: TRBD2; j_gene: TRBJ2-7; CDR3nt: TGTGCCAGCAGCCGATTCCCGGGACTAGAGTACGAGCAGTACTTC; CDR3aa: CASSRFPGLEYEQYF
abundance: NA; v_gene: TRBV19; d_gene: NA; j_gene: TRBJ2-7; CDR3nt: TGTGCCACCGCGGGCCAGAGGGGGTACGAGCAGTACTTC; CDR3aa: CATAGQRGYEQYF
abundance: NA; v_gene: TRBV3-1/TRBV3-2; d_gene: TRBD2; j_gene: TRBJ2-3; CDR3nt: TGTGCCAGCAGCCAAGATTTGGCGCTAGCGGGGCCCCCCGATACGCAGTATTTT; CDR3aa: CASSQDLALAGPPDTQYF
abundance: once; v_gene: TRBV7-2; d_gene: NA; j_gene: TRBJ1-5; CDR3nt: TGTGCCAGCAGCTTAGTCGGGCAGCCCCAGCATTTT; CDR3aa: CASSLVGQPQHF
abundance: NA; v_gene: TRBV28; d_gene: NA; j_gene: TRBJ1-2; CDR3nt: TGTGCCAGCAGTTCAGCGGGGGGGCGGGACTATGGCTACACCTTC; CDR3aa: CASSSAGGRDYGYTF
abundance: NA; v_gene: TRBV5-1; d_gene: TRBD2; j_gene: TRBJ2-7; CDR3nt: TGCGCCAGCAGCTACTATCCCGGGACTAGCGGGAGGGCGAGCTCCTACGAGCAGTACTTC; CDR3aa: CASSYYPGTSGRASSYEQYF
abundance: few; v_gene: TRBV5-1; d_gene: TRBD1; j_gene: TRBJ1-1; CDR3nt: TGCGCCAGCAGATCTGTAGCCGGGACAGGGGGCGTGGGGACTGAAGCTTTCTTT; CDR3aa: CASRSVAGTGGVGTEAFF
abundance: few; v_gene: TRBV15; d_gene: TRBD1; j_gene: TRBJ2-5; CDR3nt: TGTGCCACCAGCAGAGATCCGGGACAGGGGAGAAAAGAGACCCAGTACTTC; CDR3aa: CATSRDPGQGRKETQYF
abundance: NA; v_gene: TRBV28; d_gene: NA; j_gene: TRBJ1-2; CDR3nt: TGTGCCATCGCCACTGCACGGGGAGAATGGTATGGCTACACCTTC; CDR3aa: CAIATARGEWYGYTF
abundance: NA; v_gene: TRBV20-1; d_gene: TRBD1; j_gene: TRBJ2-7; CDR3nt: TGCAGTGCTAGTCTCCAGGACAGGGTTGTAGAGCAGTACTTC; CDR3aa: CSASLQDRVVEQYF
abundance: NA; v_gene: TRBV5-1; d_gene: NA; j_gene: TRBJ1-3; CDR3nt: TGCGCCAGCAAGGACATGGTTAACGGAGACACCATATATTTT; CDR3aa: CASKDMVNGDTIYF
abundance: NA; v_gene: TRBV5-1; d_gene: TRBD1; j_gene: TRBJ1-6; CDR3nt: TGCGCCAGCAGCCCAGGACAGGGATGGACCTATAATTCACCCCTCCACTTT; CDR3aa: CASSPGQGWTYNSPLHF
abundance: NA; v_gene: TRBV30; d_gene: NA; j_gene: TRBJ2-7; CDR3nt: TGTGCCTGGAGTAGTAAAGGGGGATCCTACGAGCAGTACTTC; CDR3aa: CAWSSKGGSYEQYF
abundance: NA; v_gene: TRBV27; d_gene: TRBD1; j_gene: TRBJ1-6; CDR3nt: TGTGCCAGCAGTTCCAGCGGGACAGGGAATTCACCCCTCCACTTT; CDR3aa: CASSSSGTGNSPLHF
abundance: NA; v_gene: TRBV18; d_gene: TRBD2; j_gene: TRBJ2-1; CDR3nt: TGTGCCAGCTCACTTAGGAGCGGGGCCATTAATGAGCAGTTCTTC; CDR3aa: CASSLRSGAINEQFF
abundance: NA; v_gene: TRBV7-2; d_gene: TRBD1; j_gene: TRBJ2-1; CDR3nt: TGTGCCAGCAGATCGCCGGGACAGGTGTCATTCTTC; CDR3aa: CASRSPGQVSFF
abundance: NA; v_gene: TRBV3-1/TRBV3-2; d_gene: TRBD2; j_gene: TRBJ2-1; CDR3nt: TGTGCCAGCAGCCAGTCCGGGACTAGCGGGAGGGCGAAGTTCTTC; CDR3aa: CASSQSGTSGRAKFF
abundance: NA; v_gene: TRBV6-5; d_gene: NA; j_gene: TRBJ1-2; CDR3nt: TGTGCCAGCAGTACCACTGGGGGGTCGACTATCGGCTACACCTTC; CDR3aa: CASSTTGGSTIGYTF
abundance: NA; v_gene: TRBV4-3; d_gene: NA; j_gene: TRBJ1-5; CDR3nt: TGCGCCAGCAGCCAAGATGTCGGGGGTAGCAATCAGCCCCAGCATTTT; CDR3aa: CASSQDVGGSNQPQHF
abundance: NA; v_gene: TRBV11-2; d_gene: TRBD2; j_gene: TRBJ2-1; CDR3nt: TGTGCCAGCAGCTTAGCCGTTGCGCGGGGGGCCGTGGGATACAATGAGCAGTTCTTC; CDR3aa: CASSLAVARGAVGYNEQFF